In its sample, the clone carrying this TCR beta chain was seen many times. V gave up 8 bases and J gave up 4 bases, with 11 bases separating them. The CDR3 is 12 residues long. CDR1 is MNHEY and CDR2 is SMNVEV in the germline V gene (reference sequence). The authors took PBMCs from about 9.5 ml fresh peripheral blood. Authors of the study amplified TCR beta CDR3 regions from RNA transcripts. During a first-round RT-PCR of the TCR CDR3, the HTBI primer set was used. TCRdb re-derived calls from the multiplex PCR reads in MiXCR, one entry per CDR3 protein. Here the sample spans over 300,000 distinct CDR3 sequences, 11% to 15% being singletons. This entry is derived from a study of T cells in Graves' hyperthyroidism and ophthalmopathy.

The sequenced material came from blood. The chain couples TRBV27 to TRBJ2-5; no reliable D call. The receptor's source is a woman aged 55-70 years with Graves' hyperthyroidism. CDR3 coding DNA: TGTGCCAGCTCACTTTCCGGAGAGACCCAGTACTTC. Translation gives CASSLSGETQYF.